This is a list of T cell receptor beta chains from one sample in a study of blood T cell repertoires in COVID-19. TCRdb's table, derived via immunoSEQ multiplex PCR, lists solely in-frame clones and lacks some. The sample comprises 25,000 to 30,000 clones, over 75% of which are singletons, and 7.5% to 8% rests with the top ten. Sequencing used peripheral blood. The origin of the receptors is a woman aged 70 to 79 with active or convalescent COVID-19. The CDR3 runs from the conserved cysteine through the conserved F or W. Each record gives: J gene, V gene, D gene, clone size, CDR3 protein, CDR3 DNA. The D gene is left open where the match is weak. Only part of the rows carry a size: once, few, many, or a class if the clone is expanded.

J gene: TRBJ1-2
V gene: TRBV7-9
D gene: -
clone size: -
CDR3 protein: CASSLQGWNYGYTF
CDR3 DNA: TGTGCCAGCAGCTTACAGGGGTGGAACTATGGCTACACCTTC

J gene: TRBJ1-1
V gene: TRBV27
D gene: -
clone size: -
CDR3 protein: CASSFRRGNSEAFF
CDR3 DNA: TGTGCCAGCAGTTTTCGCCGGGGGAACTCTGAAGCTTTCTTT

J gene: TRBJ2-3
V gene: TRBV12-3/TRBV12-4
D gene: TRBD2
clone size: -
CDR3 protein: CASSASGGNTQYF
CDR3 DNA: TGTGCCAGCAGCGCCTCCGGGGGGAATACGCAGTATTTT

J gene: TRBJ1-1
V gene: TRBV27
D gene: -
clone size: -
CDR3 protein: CASSFQAGGNTEAFF
CDR3 DNA: TGTGCCAGCAGTTTTCAGGCGGGAGGGAACACTGAAGCTTTCTTT

J gene: TRBJ2-7
V gene: TRBV2
D gene: TRBD2
clone size: -
CDR3 protein: CASSETRLAGGEQYF
CDR3 DNA: TGTGCCAGCAGTGAAACAAGGCTAGCGGGAGGCGAGCAGTACTTC

J gene: TRBJ2-2
V gene: TRBV4-3
D gene: -
clone size: medium-sized
CDR3 protein: CASSQEGSRGGELFF
CDR3 DNA: TGCGCCAGCAGCCAAGAAGGTTCCCGAGGCGGGGAGCTGTTTTTT

J gene: TRBJ2-7
V gene: TRBV6-5
D gene: TRBD1
clone size: -
CDR3 protein: CASSSGQASYEQYF
CDR3 DNA: TGTGCCAGCAGTTCTGGACAGGCCTCCTACGAGCAGTACTTC

J gene: TRBJ2-7
V gene: TRBV5-4
D gene: TRBD1
clone size: -
CDR3 protein: CASSLTGTGDHEQYF
CDR3 DNA: TGTGCCAGCAGCCTCACCGGGACAGGGGACCACGAGCAGTACTTC

J gene: TRBJ2-7
V gene: TRBV20-1
D gene: -
clone size: once
CDR3 protein: CSASSQSYEQYF
CDR3 DNA: TGCAGTGCTAGTTCACAGTCCTACGAGCAGTACTTC

J gene: TRBJ1-4
V gene: TRBV10-3
D gene: TRBD1
clone size: -
CDR3 protein: CAISATGLTNEKLFF
CDR3 DNA: TGTGCCATCAGTGCGACAGGGTTAACTAATGAAAAACTGTTTTTT

J gene: TRBJ2-5
V gene: TRBV21-1
D gene: -
clone size: -
CDR3 protein: CASRPKEGRQETQYF
CDR3 DNA: TGTGCCAGCAGACCCAAGGAGGGGAGGCAAGAGACCCAGTACTTC

J gene: TRBJ2-1
V gene: TRBV7-9
D gene: TRBD2
clone size: -
CDR3 protein: CASSTGLAGGPYNEQFF
CDR3 DNA: TGTGCCAGCAGCACCGGACTAGCGGGAGGGCCCTACAATGAGCAGTTCTTC

J gene: TRBJ2-5
V gene: TRBV19
D gene: -
clone size: -
CDR3 protein: CASSSSGGRSETQYF
CDR3 DNA: TGTGCCAGTAGTTCCTCCGGGGGGCGTTCTGAGACCCAGTACTTC

J gene: TRBJ2-5
V gene: TRBV11-2
D gene: TRBD1
clone size: -
CDR3 protein: CASSRGQGGLQETQYF
CDR3 DNA: TGTGCCAGCAGCCGGGGACAGGGGGGCCTTCAAGAGACCCAGTACTTC

J gene: TRBJ1-4
V gene: TRBV30
D gene: -
clone size: once
CDR3 protein: CAWSGGLANEKLFF
CDR3 DNA: TGTGCCTGGAGTGGGGGCTTGGCTAATGAAAAACTGTTTTTT

J gene: TRBJ2-5
V gene: TRBV3-1/TRBV3-2
D gene: -
clone size: -
CDR3 protein: CASSPGWETQYF
CDR3 DNA: TGTGCCAGCAGCCCAGGATGGGAGACCCAGTACTTC

J gene: TRBJ1-1
V gene: TRBV19
D gene: -
clone size: -
CDR3 protein: CASSLASLDGTEAFF
CDR3 DNA: TGTGCCAGTAGCCTTGCGTCACTTGACGGGACTGAAGCTTTCTTT

J gene: TRBJ2-2
V gene: TRBV19
D gene: -
clone size: -
CDR3 protein: CASTVGHNTGELFF
CDR3 DNA: TGTGCCAGTACCGTGGGGCACAACACCGGGGAGCTGTTTTTT

J gene: TRBJ2-2
V gene: TRBV9
D gene: TRBD2
clone size: few
CDR3 protein: CASSVVPAGDAGELFF
CDR3 DNA: TGTGCCAGCAGCGTAGTCCCAGCGGGAGATGCCGGGGAGCTGTTTTTT

J gene: TRBJ1-2
V gene: TRBV30
D gene: TRBD1
clone size: once
CDR3 protein: CAWRTGRYGYTF
CDR3 DNA: TGTGCCTGGAGGACAGGGCGCTATGGCTACACCTTC

J gene: TRBJ2-1
V gene: TRBV6-5
D gene: -
clone size: -
CDR3 protein: CASTRTGDTNEQFF
CDR3 DNA: TGTGCCAGCACGAGGACTGGGGACACCAATGAGCAGTTCTTC

J gene: TRBJ2-4
V gene: TRBV19
D gene: TRBD1
clone size: -
CDR3 protein: CASSPQGAWAKNIQYF
CDR3 DNA: TGTGCCAGTAGCCCACAGGGGGCTTGGGCCAAAAACATTCAGTACTTC

J gene: TRBJ1-3
V gene: TRBV19
D gene: TRBD1
clone size: once
CDR3 protein: CASTRQGTGNTIYF
CDR3 DNA: TGTGCCAGTACCCGACAGGGGACTGGAAACACCATATATTTT

J gene: TRBJ2-1
V gene: TRBV12-5
D gene: TRBD2
clone size: -
CDR3 protein: CASGSIAGGPHEQFF
CDR3 DNA: TGTGCTAGTGGTTCAATAGCGGGGGGGCCGCATGAGCAGTTCTTC

J gene: TRBJ2-7
V gene: TRBV27
D gene: TRBD1
clone size: -
CDR3 protein: CASSFLTGGEIRAGRPLSYEQYF
CDR3 DNA: TGTGCCAGCAGTTTTTTGACAGGGGGAGAAATTAGAGCGGGCCGCCCCCTCTCGTACGAGCAGTACTTC

J gene: TRBJ1-2
V gene: TRBV10-3
D gene: TRBD1
clone size: -
CDR3 protein: CAIRNQGARDGYTF
CDR3 DNA: TGTGCCATCAGAAATCAGGGGGCGAGGGATGGCTACACCTTC

J gene: TRBJ1-3
V gene: TRBV6-4
D gene: TRBD1
clone size: -
CDR3 protein: CASSRDSSSGNTIYF
CDR3 DNA: TGTGCCAGCAGCCGGGACAGCAGCTCTGGAAACACCATATATTTT

J gene: TRBJ2-5
V gene: TRBV7-9
D gene: -
clone size: -
CDR3 protein: CASTPLSTIFKETQYF
CDR3 DNA: TGTGCCAGCACCCCCCTGAGCACGATTTTCAAAGAGACCCAGTACTTC

J gene: TRBJ2-3
V gene: TRBV9
D gene: TRBD1
clone size: -
CDR3 protein: CASSPRPGQGQADTQYF
CDR3 DNA: TGTGCCAGCAGCCCGAGACCCGGACAGGGCCAGGCAGATACGCAGTATTTT

J gene: TRBJ1-2
V gene: TRBV19
D gene: -
clone size: -
CDR3 protein: CASTPTEGDYGYTF
CDR3 DNA: TGTGCCAGTACTCCAACAGAGGGAGACTATGGCTACACCTTC

J gene: TRBJ1-6
V gene: TRBV7-9
D gene: TRBD1
clone size: -
CDR3 protein: CASSQQGARTPLHF
CDR3 DNA: TGTGCCAGCAGCCAACAGGGGGCGAGGACACCCCTCCACTTT